Reported below is one TCR beta chain. Trimming removed 5 bases from V and 5 bases from J; junction bases left unmatched: 14. The CDR3 runs 16 residues. Germline CDR1 is LGHNT and CDR2 is FRNRAP. Clones were sequenced by immunoSEQ multiplex PCR, and TCRdb holds only the in-frame ones, with some missing. Of about 730,000 clones in the sample, 80% to 90% were seen once. These data come from a study of shared T cell receptors in the human thymus. These data are also associated with another study on human thymus T cells.

The chain employs TRBV12-5 and TRBJ1-2; 7 bases line up with TRBD1. This sequence originates from a girl in the first two years of life with a congenital heart defect. The sequencing sample was made of thymocytes. CDR3 sequence reads: CASGPRGQPYPYGYTF. The DNA of the CDR3 is TGTGCTAGTGGTCCCAGGGGACAGCCTTACCCTTATGGCTACACCTTC.